These 4 T cell receptor beta chains were sequenced from one sample in a study of CD8+ T cells in alopecia areata. TCR sequencing used cDNA made by reverse transcription of extracted RNA. Profiling relied on immunoSEQ multiplex PCR, and the TCRdb table lists in-frame clones only, not all of them. This table holds 140,000 to 150,000 clones, approximately 65% found once. Sequences were obtained from CD8+ T cells sorted from blood. Source of these receptors: a human donor in good health.

J is TRBJ1-3 and V is TRBV9; a possible D gene is TRBD1 (5 bases). CDR1 and CDR2 from the germline V gene are SGDLS and YYNGEE. Trimming left V 6 bases short and J 2 bases short, with 9 bases between. CDR3 length: 13 residues. Written as DNA, the CDR3 is TGTGCCAGCACGGGGCCTACTGGAAACACCATATATTTT. Encoded protein: CASTGPTGNTIYF.

The chain carries TRBV19 and TRBJ1-1; D is unresolved. The CDR3 spans 16 residues. CDR1 is LNHDA, CDR2 SQIVND, per germline (reference sequence). V was trimmed by 4 bases and J by 5 bases, leaving 20 bases between them. DNA for the CDR3: TGTGCCAGTAGTAGCCAGACAACTCACTATGGGACTGAAGCTTTCTTT. Protein sequence: CASSSQTTHYGTEAFF.

This clone has a handful of counts. The chain is built from TRBV29-1 and TRBJ2-5, with D tentatively TRBD1 or TRBD2 (5 bases each). The CDR3 covers 13 residues. Looked up from germline, CDR1 is SQVTM and CDR2 is ANQGSEA. Between the trimmed V and J ends, which lost 7 bases and 5 bases, there was a span of 17 bases. In DNA, the CDR3 is TGCAGCGCCGAGGGGACCTTAGTGGAGACCCAGTACTTC. Its protein product is CSAEGTLVETQYF. The whole variable domain, filled in from reference TRBV29-1 and TRBJ2-5, reads SAVISQKPSRDICQRGTSLTIQCQVDSQVTMMFWYRQQPGQSLTLIATANQGSEATYESGFVIDKFPISRPNLTFSTLTVSNMSPEDSSIYLCSAEGTLVETQYFGPGTRLLVL.

The rearrangement joins TRBV2 to TRBJ2-7, with 9 bases fitting TRBD2. This CDR3 has 17 residues. The germline V gene encodes CDR1 SNHLY and CDR2 FYNNEI. The V gene end was trimmed by 2 bases and the J gene end by 4 bases; junction bases not matched to a gene: 12. CDR3 coding DNA: TGTGCCAGCAGTGAATATCTGAGGCTAGCGGGGCAATACGAGCAGTACTTC. Its protein is CASSEYLRLAGQYEQYF.